The T cell receptor (beta chain) described here comes from a study of cytomegalovirus exposure and HLA in healthy donors. Study conclusions and caveats: The tendency of first-cohort TCR clusters to co-occur in the 120 or so validation repertoires emerged from a later analysis.

On this clone: What it recognizes is unknown.

Donors were drawn from the approximately 110-subject validation cohort, separate from the roughly 670-subject first cohort. The method was immunoSEQ multiplex PCR; TCRdb's version includes in-frame clones alone and lacks a portion of them. The sample holds 150,000 to 200,000 clones, 86% seen once. The germline V gene encodes CDR1 LNHNV and CDR2 YYDKDF (reference sequence). V gave up 1 base and J gave up 4 bases, with 8 bases separating them. The CDR3 extends over 14 amino acids. The receptor comes from a man aged 30 to 39 in good health and CMV-seropositive. The chain employs TRBV15 and TRBJ1-5; D gene ambiguous. The sequencing sample was made of PBMCs. The CDR3 protein is CATSRGFGNQPQHF. Written as DNA, the CDR3 is TGTGCCACCAGCAGAGGGTTCGGGAATCAGCCCCAGCATTTT.